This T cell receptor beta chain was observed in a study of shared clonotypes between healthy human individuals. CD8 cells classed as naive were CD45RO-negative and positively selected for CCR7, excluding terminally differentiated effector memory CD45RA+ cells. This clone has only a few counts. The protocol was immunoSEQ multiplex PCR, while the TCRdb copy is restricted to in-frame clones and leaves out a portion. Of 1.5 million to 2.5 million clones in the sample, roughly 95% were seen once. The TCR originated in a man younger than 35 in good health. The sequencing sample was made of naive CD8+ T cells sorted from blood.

CDR3 nucleotides: TGTGCCAGCAGTTACTCCATAGGATCGAAGTCTGAAGCTTTCTTT. Translation gives CASSYSIGSKSEAFF. The chain combines TRBV6-5 with TRBJ1-1; the D is unclear. Germline CDR1 is MNHEY and CDR2 is SVGAGI. The CDR3 consists of 15 residues. Trimming took off 0 bases at V and 6 bases at J, with 14 bases between the two ends.